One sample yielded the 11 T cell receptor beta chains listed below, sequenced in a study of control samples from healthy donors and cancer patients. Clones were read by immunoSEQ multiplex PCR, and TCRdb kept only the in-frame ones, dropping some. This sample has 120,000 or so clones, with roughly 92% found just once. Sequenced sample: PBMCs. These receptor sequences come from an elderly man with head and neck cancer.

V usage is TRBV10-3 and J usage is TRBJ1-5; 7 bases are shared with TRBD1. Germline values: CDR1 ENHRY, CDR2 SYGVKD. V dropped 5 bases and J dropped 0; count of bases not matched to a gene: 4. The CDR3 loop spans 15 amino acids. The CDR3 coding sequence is TGTGCCATCAGTCCGGGACAGAGTAGCAATCAGCCCCAGCATTTT. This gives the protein CAISPGQSSNQPQHF.

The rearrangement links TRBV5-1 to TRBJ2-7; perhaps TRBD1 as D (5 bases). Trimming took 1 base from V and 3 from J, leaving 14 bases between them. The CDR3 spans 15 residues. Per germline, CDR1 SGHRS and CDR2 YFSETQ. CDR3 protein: CASSLTGDSIYEQYF. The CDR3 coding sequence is TGCGCCAGCAGCTTGACAGGAGACTCAATCTACGAGCAGTACTTC.

The CDR3 loop reads CASSITGPGELFF. The CDR3 DNA follows: TGTGCCAGTAGTATTACCGGTCCCGGGGAGCTGTTTTTT. The chain carries TRBV19 and TRBJ2-2; D gene uncertain. Germline lookup yields CDR1 LNHDA and CDR2 SQIVND (reference sequence). Trimming cost V 3 bases and J 6 bases, with 8 bases left between them. The CDR3 is made up of 13 amino acids.

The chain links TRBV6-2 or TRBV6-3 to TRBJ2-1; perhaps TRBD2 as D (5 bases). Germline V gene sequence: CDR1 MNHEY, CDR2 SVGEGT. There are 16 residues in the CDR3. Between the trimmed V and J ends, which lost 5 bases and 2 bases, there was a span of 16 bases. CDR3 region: CASSPRLRATYNEQFF. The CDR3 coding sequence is TGTGCCAGCAGTCCGCGCCTGAGGGCCACCTACAATGAGCAGTTCTTC.

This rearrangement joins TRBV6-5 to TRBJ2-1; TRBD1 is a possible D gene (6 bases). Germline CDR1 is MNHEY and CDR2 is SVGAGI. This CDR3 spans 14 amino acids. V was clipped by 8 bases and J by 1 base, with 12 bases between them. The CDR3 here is CASLGTFSYNEQFF. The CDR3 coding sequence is TGTGCCAGCCTTGGGACATTTTCCTACAATGAGCAGTTCTTC.

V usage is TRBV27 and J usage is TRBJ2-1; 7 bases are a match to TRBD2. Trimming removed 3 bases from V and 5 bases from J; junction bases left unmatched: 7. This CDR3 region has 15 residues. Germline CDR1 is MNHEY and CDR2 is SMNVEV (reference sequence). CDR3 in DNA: TGTGCCAGCAGTTTGAGCGGGAACGGGAACAATGAGCAGTTCTTC. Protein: CASSLSGNGNNEQFF.

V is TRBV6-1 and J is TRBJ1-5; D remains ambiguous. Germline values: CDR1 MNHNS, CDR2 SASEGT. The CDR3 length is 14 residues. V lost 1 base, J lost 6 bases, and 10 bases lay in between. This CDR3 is CASSEVDGTQPQHF. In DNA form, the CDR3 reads TGTGCCAGCAGTGAAGTTGACGGAACTCAGCCCCAGCATTTT.

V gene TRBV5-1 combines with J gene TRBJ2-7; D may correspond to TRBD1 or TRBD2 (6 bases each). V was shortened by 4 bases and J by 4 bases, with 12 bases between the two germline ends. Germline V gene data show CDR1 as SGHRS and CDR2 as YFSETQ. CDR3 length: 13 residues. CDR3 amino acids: CASSDGGGYEQYF. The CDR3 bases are TGCGCCAGCAGCGACGGGGGCGGTTACGAGCAGTACTTC.

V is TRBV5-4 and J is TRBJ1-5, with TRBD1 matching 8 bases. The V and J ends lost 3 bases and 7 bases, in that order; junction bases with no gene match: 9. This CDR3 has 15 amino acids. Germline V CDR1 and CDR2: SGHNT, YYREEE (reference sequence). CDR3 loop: CASSSQGAQGQPQHF. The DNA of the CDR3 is TGTGCCAGCAGCTCTCAGGGGGCGCAGGGGCAGCCCCAGCATTTT.

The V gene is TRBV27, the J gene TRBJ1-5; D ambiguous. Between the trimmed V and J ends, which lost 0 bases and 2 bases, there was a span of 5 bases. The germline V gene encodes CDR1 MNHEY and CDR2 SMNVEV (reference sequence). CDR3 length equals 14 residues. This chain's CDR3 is CASSLSLGNQPQHF. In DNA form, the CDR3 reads TGTGCCAGCAGTTTATCCCTTGGCAATCAGCCCCAGCATTTT.

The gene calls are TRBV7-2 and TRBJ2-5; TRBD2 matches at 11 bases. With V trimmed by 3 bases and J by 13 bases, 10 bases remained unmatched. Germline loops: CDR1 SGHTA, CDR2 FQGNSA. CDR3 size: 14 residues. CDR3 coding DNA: TGTGCCAGCAGCTTTACTAGCGGGAGCGACATTTGGTACTTC. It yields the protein CASSFTSGSDIWYF.